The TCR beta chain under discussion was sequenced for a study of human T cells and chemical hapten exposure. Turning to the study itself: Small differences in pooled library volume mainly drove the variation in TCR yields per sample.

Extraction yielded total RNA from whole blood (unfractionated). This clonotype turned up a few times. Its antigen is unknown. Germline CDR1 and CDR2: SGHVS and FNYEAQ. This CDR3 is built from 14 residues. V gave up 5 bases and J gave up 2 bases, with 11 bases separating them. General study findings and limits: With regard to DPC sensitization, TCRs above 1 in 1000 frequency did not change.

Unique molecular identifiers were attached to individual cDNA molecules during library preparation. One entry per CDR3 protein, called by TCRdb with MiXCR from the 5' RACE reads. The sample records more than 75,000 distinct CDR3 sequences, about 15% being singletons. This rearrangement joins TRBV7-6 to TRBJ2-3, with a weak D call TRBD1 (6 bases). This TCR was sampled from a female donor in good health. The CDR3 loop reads CASSPGHSTDTQYF. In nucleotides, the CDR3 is TGTGCCAGCAGCCCGGGACATTCCACAGATACGCAGTATTTT.